Each of the 27 T cell receptor beta chains below was sequenced from the same sample in a study of T-cell memory formation after mild COVID-19 (dated by TCRdb to the early 2020s). Library generation was performed with 5' RACE. Sequencing was performed on an Illumina NovaSeq 6000. Using fastp at Q25 and MiXCR, TCRdb reprocessed the public reads and kept productive beta chains. Records with the same CDR3 protein are collapsed into one entry carrying the most frequent genes and DNA. For this sample the table gives hundreds of thousands of distinct CDR3 sequences, of which roughly 20% were detected only once. Clones ranked in the top ten supply approximately 8.4% of the sample. Sequences were obtained from PBMCs or a T cell subset sorted from them (not recorded which). These receptors originate from an adult woman who had mild COVID-19 (a few samples of this study predate the infection). The sample titles of this study are shuffled in the database, so cell type and time point are left out; the donor was told from shared clones.

V gene TRBV4-1 combines with J gene TRBJ1-5; no clear D gene. CDR1 is MGHRA and CDR2 is YSYEKL in the germline V gene. The CDR3 contains 16 residues. The V gene lost 0 bases and the J gene lost 5 bases, with 14 bases spanning the gap. CDR3 in amino acids: CASSQEIGRSYQPQHF. CDR3 nucleotides: TGCGCCAGCAGCCAAGAGATAGGGAGGTCTTATCAGCCCCAGCATTTT.

The V call is TRBV7-3, the J call TRBJ2-3; tentative D call: TRBD2 (5 bases). CDR1 and CDR2 (germline): SGHTA, FQGTGA. Trimming took 5 bases from V and 0 from J, leaving 9 bases between them. CDR3 length: 14 amino acids. This CDR3 reads CASSHEGSTDTQYF. CDR3 DNA: TGTGCCAGCAGCCATGAGGGCAGCACAGATACGCAGTATTTT.

This clonotype turned up a few times. The chain uses TRBV18 and TRBJ2-3; D is unclear. Per the germline V gene, CDR1 is KGHSH and CDR2 is LQKENI. The CDR3 sequence is 16 residues long. V shed 0 bases and J shed 0 bases, with 10 bases lying between them. The CDR3 region is CASSPPGARSTDTQYF. The DNA for the CDR3 is TGTGCCAGCTCACCACCAGGAGCGAGGAGCACAGATACGCAGTATTTT.

This clonotype occurred many times. The chain combines TRBV20-1 with TRBJ2-1; a weak D match, TRBD2 (6 bases). Deletions cut 6 bases from V and 3 bases from J, with 18 bases between. The germline V gene has CDR1 DFQATT and CDR2 SNEGSKA (reference sequence). CDR3 length: 15 residues. The CDR3 region is CSARPRDLFYNEQFF. For the CDR3, the DNA is TGCAGTGCCCGACCGCGGGATTTGTTCTACAATGAGCAGTTCTTC.

The chain recombines TRBV19 with TRBJ1-1, with D maybe TRBD1 (5 bases). This CDR3 spans 14 amino acids. CDR1 is LNHDA, CDR2 SQIVND, per germline (reference sequence). Trimming shortened V by 3 bases and J by 0 bases, and 8 bases separated the two germline ends. DNA for the CDR3: TGTGCCAGTAGTATCTCAGGGCTGAACACTGAAGCTTTCTTT. This encodes CASSISGLNTEAFF.

This clonotype was seen a handful of times. CDR3 region: CASSQYGSNEQFF. In DNA, the CDR3 is TGTGCCAGCAGCCAATACGGGAGTAATGAGCAGTTCTTC. The J gene is TRBJ2-1, the V gene TRBV3-1; TRBD2 is a possible D gene (6 bases). CDR1 is LGHDT and CDR2 is YNNKEL in the germline V gene (reference sequence). V lost 2 bases and J 7 bases, leaving 9 bases between the germline ends. This CDR3 is 13 amino acids long.

This clonotype was detected only a few times. CDR3 sequence (DNA): TGTGCCAGCAGCCTCCGGACAGCTACCGGGGAGCTGTTTTTT. Residues: CASSLRTATGELFF. V usage is TRBV3-1 and J usage is TRBJ2-2; D is perhaps TRBD1 (6 bases). The CDR3 spans 14 residues. Germline assignment: CDR1 LGHDT and CDR2 YNNKEL (reference sequence). V was pared by 4 bases and J by 5 bases, with 11 bases between. Full variable domain (outside the CDR3, taken from reference TRBV3-1 and TRBJ2-2): DTAVSQTPKYLVTQMGNDKSIKCEQNLGHDTMYWYKQDSKKFLKIMFSYNNKELIINETVPNRFSPKSPDKAHLNLHINSLELGDSAVYFCASSLRTATGELFFGEGSRLTVL.

The chain combines TRBV9 with TRBJ2-5; D may match TRBD1 or TRBD2 (7 bases each). The CDR3 sequence is 15 residues long. Germline lookup yields CDR1 SGDLS and CDR2 YYNGEE. Trimming cost V 0 bases and J 5 bases, with 14 bases left between them. The CDR3 loop is CASSVEGRGLETQYF. CDR3 nucleotide sequence: TGTGCCAGCAGCGTAGAAGGGAGGGGGCTGGAGACCCAGTACTTC. Filled out from reference TRBV9 and TRBJ2-5, the complete variable domain reads DSGVTQTPKHLITATGQRVTLRCSPRSGDLSVYWYQQSLDQGLQFLIQYYNGEERAKGNILERFSAQQFPDLHSELNLSSLELGDSALYFCASSVEGRGLETQYFGPGTRLLVL.

V is TRBV12-3 or TRBV12-4 and J is TRBJ2-1, with 13 bases lining up with TRBD2. Trimming took 9 bases from V and 7 from J; bases not matched to a gene: 3. The CDR3 runs 13 residues. This CDR3 reads CASRLAGGNEQFF. CDR3 in DNA: TGTGCCAGTCGACTAGCGGGAGGAAATGAGCAGTTCTTC.

V is TRBV5-1 and J is TRBJ2-7, with no clear D. Germline V gene lookup returns CDR1 SGHRS and CDR2 YFSETQ. Between the trimmed V and J ends, which lost 3 bases and 2 bases, there was a span of 15 bases. The CDR3 is made up of 15 amino acids. The CDR3 sequence is CASSSRQTSAYEQYF. The CDR3 DNA reads TGCGCCAGCAGCTCGAGGCAGACGTCGGCCTACGAGCAGTACTTC.

As to this clonotype: A junction end diverges from the germline sequence, so it may reflect a read error. This chain links TRBV4-1 with TRBJ2-5; D call uncertain. Germline V gene sequence: CDR1 MGHRA, CDR2 YSYEKL. The CDR3 extends over 15 amino acids. The CDR3 bases are TGCGCCAGTAGCCCCTTCGCTCAGCCCCAAGAGACCCAGTACTTC. It encodes CASSPFAQPQETQYF.

This clonotype turned up a few times. In DNA form, the CDR3 reads TGTGCCAGCAGCGTAGTAGGGGGTGTAGGGGCAGATACGCAGTATTTT. Protein: CASSVVGGVGADTQYF. This chain joins TRBV9 and TRBJ2-3; tentative D call: TRBD1 (6 bases). Germline V gene sequence: CDR1 SGDLS, CDR2 YYNGEE. Trimming left V 0 bases short and J 4 bases short, with 15 bases between. The CDR3 extends over 16 amino acids.

The V call is TRBV15, the J call TRBJ1-2, with 9 bases matching TRBD1. J was trimmed by 13 bases and V by 0 bases; bases with no gene match: 6. Germline V gene data show CDR1 as LNHNV and CDR2 as YYDKDF (reference sequence). CDR3 length: 13 amino acids. CDR3 nucleotides: TGTGCCACCAGCAGAGATGGGTACAGGGGGCTCACCTTC. Its protein is CATSRDGYRGLTF.

This clonotype has a handful of counts. The chain couples TRBV7-3 to TRBJ2-3, with TRBD2 matching over 9 bases. J gave up 4 bases and V 4 bases, and 9 bases lay outside the gene matches. The CDR3 covers 16 residues. Looked up from germline, CDR1 is SGHTA and CDR2 is FQGTGA. The CDR3 reads CASSSRIAGAADTQYF. The CDR3 DNA is TGTGCCAGCAGCTCGAGGATAGCGGGGGCTGCAGATACGCAGTATTTT.

This chain uses TRBV20-1 with TRBJ2-7; TRBD2 might be the D (5 bases). V was pared by 0 bases and J by 7 bases, with 10 bases between. The germline V gene has CDR1 DFQATT and CDR2 SNEGSKA (reference sequence). There are 12 residues in the CDR3. As DNA, the CDR3 is TGCAGTGCTAGAGACGGAGCGGCTGAGCAGTACTTC. It yields the protein CSARDGAAEQYF.

The chain joins TRBV4-1 to TRBJ2-7; 10 bases are a match to TRBD1. This CDR3 has 15 amino acids. The germline CDR1 and CDR2 sequences are MGHRA and YSYEKL. J lost 4 bases, V lost 4 bases, and 7 bases had no gene match. The CDR3 nucleotides read TGCGCCAGCAGCCTGAGTCGGACAGGGGGGTACGAGCAGTACTTC. Its translation: CASSLSRTGGYEQYF.

The chain employs TRBV12-3 or TRBV12-4 and TRBJ2-1, with D perhaps matching TRBD2 (7 bases). V was shortened by 3 bases and J by 3 bases, with 12 bases between the two germline ends. This CDR3 region has 15 residues. As DNA, the CDR3 is TGTGCCAGCAGTTTCGGGGGGCCCTTCTACAATGAGCAGTTCTTC. Amino acid sequence: CASSFGGPFYNEQFF.

This sequence joins TRBV13 and TRBJ2-1; TRBD2 matches 9 bases. Germline CDR1 reads PRHDT; CDR2 reads FYEKMQ (reference sequence). The CDR3 loop spans 15 amino acids. J gave up 7 bases and V 1 base, and 5 bases lay outside the gene matches. CDR3 in DNA: TGTGCCAGCAGCTTAGAGGGTAGCGGGAGTAATGAGCAGTTCTTC. Protein sequence: CASSLEGSGSNEQFF.

The chain couples TRBV20-1 to TRBJ2-2; 13 bases are shared with TRBD2. CDR3 length: 19 residues. Trimming took 0 bases from V and 3 from J; bases not matched to a gene: 10. Germline V gene sequence: CDR1 DFQATT, CDR2 SNEGSKA (reference sequence). DNA of the CDR3: TGCAGTGCTAGAGATCTTAAACTAGCGGGAGGGCCGGACACCGGGGAGCTGTTTTTT. Translation: CSARDLKLAGGPDTGELFF.

This clonotype has only a few counts. The chain carries TRBV7-9 and TRBJ2-3, with 14 bases lining up with TRBD2. Germline-derived CDR1 and CDR2 are SEHNR and FQNEAQ (reference sequence). J gave up 0 bases and V 5 bases, and 7 bases lay outside the gene matches. CDR3 length equals 18 residues. The CDR3 region is CASSPGTSGGPSTDTQYF. Here the CDR3 DNA reads TGTGCCAGCAGCCCCGGGACTAGCGGGGGACCTAGCACAGATACGCAGTATTTT.

The chain links TRBV7-2 to TRBJ2-1; 10 bases line up with TRBD1. V gave up 1 base and J gave up 6 bases; unmatched junction bases: 3. The V gene's germline CDR1 is SGHTA and CDR2 FQGNSA. The CDR3 is 15 residues long. CDR3 DNA: TGTGCCAGCAGCTTAGAAGGGACAGGGGTCAATGAGCAGTTCTTC. Translating it yields CASSLEGTGVNEQFF. Together with reference TRBV7-2 and TRBJ2-1, the CDR3 gives the full variable domain: GAGVSQSPSNKVTEKGKDVELRCDPISGHTALYWYRQSLGQGLEFLIYFQGNSAPDKSGLPSDRFSAERTGGSVSTLTIQRTQQEDSAVYLCASSLEGTGVNEQFFGPGTRLTVL.

This clonotype has only a few counts. V usage is TRBV7-9 and J usage is TRBJ1-2; 9 positions agree with TRBD1. Losses at the gene ends were 5 bases for V and 10 bases for J; bases not matched to a gene: 8. This CDR3 region has 13 residues. The germline CDR1 and CDR2 sequences are SEHNR and FQNEAQ (reference sequence). The CDR3 region has the DNA TGTGCCAGCAGCCTGAGGACAGGGGCCAACTACACCTTC. Encoded protein: CASSLRTGANYTF.

The chain employs TRBV27 and TRBJ2-5, with a possible D match to TRBD2 (5 bases). The V end was cut by 5 bases, the J end by 1 base, with 23 bases between. CDR1 MNHEY and CDR2 SMNVEV come from the germline V gene (reference sequence). The CDR3 totals 18 residues. As DNA, the CDR3 is TGTGCCAGCAGTAAATACTCGGGGAATTGGGTCCTCCAAGAGACCCAGTACTTC. Protein product: CASSKYSGNWVLQETQYF.

This clonotype was found a few times. The chain employs TRBV5-5 and TRBJ1-2; the D is unclear. V was shortened by 0 bases and J by 7 bases, with 10 bases between the two germline ends. Germline-derived CDR1 and CDR2 are SGHKS and YYEKEE (reference sequence). This CDR3 contains 13 residues. CDR3 nucleotide sequence: TGTGCCAGCAGCTTGGGATCCGGGTTTGGCTACACCTTC. Its protein is CASSLGSGFGYTF.

The chain combines TRBV4-1 with TRBJ2-5; D is ambiguous. The CDR3 totals 14 residues. Trimming took off 0 bases at V and 5 bases at J, with 10 bases between the two ends. Germline-derived CDR1 and CDR2 are MGHRA and YSYEKL. The CDR3 bases are TGCGCCAGCAGCCAAGAATTGGCCAGGGAGACCCAGTACTTC. Translated, it gives CASSQELARETQYF.

This clonotype showed up just a few times. The chain couples TRBV15 to TRBJ2-1, with a possible D match to TRBD2 (6 bases). CDR3 length: 16 amino acids. Trimming pared 0 bases from V and 2 bases from J, leaving 11 bases between. Germline assignment: CDR1 LNHNV and CDR2 YYDKDF (reference sequence). In DNA, the CDR3 is TGTGCCACCAGCAGAGATCCCGCTAGCGCCTACAATGAGCAGTTCTTC. This codes for CATSRDPASAYNEQFF.

This clonotype has only a few counts. J is TRBJ2-7 and V is TRBV12-3 or TRBV12-4; the match to TRBD1 covers 9 bases. This CDR3 is 14 amino acids long. Trimming took 5 bases from V and 4 from J; bases not matched to a gene: 6. CDR3 in amino acids: CASSVGDRVYEQYF. CDR3 coding DNA: TGTGCCAGCAGTGTCGGGGACAGGGTGTACGAGCAGTACTTC.